This T cell receptor (beta chain) originates from a study of glioma-infiltrating T cells after dendritic cell vaccination. Study-level background: Dendritic cell vaccination trial patients had either newly diagnosed or recurrent glioblastoma. Monocyte-derived dendritic cells, cultured less than 9 days with IL-4 and GM-CSF, were pulsed with autologous tumor lysate.

The CDR3 is 18 residues long. Germline V CDR1 and CDR2: SGHVS, FNYEAQ. Unmatched junction bases numbered 14, after V lost 5 bases and J lost 3 bases. The PCR used 60 V beta and 13 J beta primers. Libraries were prepared by immunoSEQ multiplex PCR; TCRdb keeps only in-frame clonotypes and omits some of them. The sample contains tens of thousands of clones, around 80% of which appear only once. PBMC sampling occurred before vaccination, two weeks after the third dose, and at progression. This TCR came from a human donor with glioblastoma. The rearrangement joins TRBV7-6 to TRBJ2-5, with 11 bases matching TRBD2. The material sequenced was blood, taken before dendritic cell vaccination. CDR3 sequence: CASSPGLAGAGLKETQYF. In DNA, the CDR3 is TGTGCCAGCAGCCCCGGACTAGCGGGCGCCGGGTTAAAAGAGACCCAGTACTTC.